Sequencing of this T cell receptor (beta chain) was carried out in a study of T-cell reconstitution after alpha-beta-depleted transplantation in children. The study, taken as a whole, reports: It was reported that alpha-beta T cells came from several hundred expanded graft clones (about two months after transplant). The main origin of T-cell counts and diversity one year after transplant was newly produced T cells.

As it was prepared, the TCRbeta library received unique molecular identifiers. TCRdb re-called the PCR reads through MiXCR, storing one row per CDR3 protein. The repertoire has tens of thousands of distinct CDR3 sequences, 5% to 7.5% of them found once; the top ten carry over 25%. The V gene's germline CDR1 is SSHAT and CDR2 FNYEAQ (reference sequence). There are 14 residues in the CDR3. This clonotype was counted many times. No antigen is known for it. Its ends do not fully match the called genes, so a read error is possible. The chain uses TRBV7-7 and TRBJ2-2; tentatively, D is TRBD1 or TRBD2 (5 bases each). The sample consisted of peripheral blood, taken 60 days after TCRalphabeta/CD19-depleted stem cell transplant. The TCR was taken from a child younger than two who had a stem cell transplant for acute myeloid leukemia, so the T cells may come from the graft donor. CDR3 DNA: TGTGCTAGCAGCTTAGCGACAGATGCCGGGGAGCTGTTTTTT. Protein sequence: CASSLATDAGELFF.